This T cell receptor (beta chain) was retrieved from a study of T cell responses to AZD1222 COVID-19 vaccine. Points on this clone: Its antigen is not identified.

Germline V gives CDR1 SGHDN, CDR2 FVKESK. This CDR3 comprises 15 residues. V was cut by 3 bases and J by 1 base, with 9 bases left in between. The protocol was immunoSEQ multiplex PCR, while the TCRdb copy is restricted to in-frame clones and leaves out a portion. The sample lists roughly 140,000 clones; approximately 90% were seen once. Findings and caveats of the study: Close to half of spike-specific TCRs reportedly recognize unmutated variant regions. Dominant CD4 TCR responses targeted spike regions 160-218 and 743-854. Clonal diversity may have been underestimated, and the donors were mostly white British, with more females than males. AZD1222 recipients seropositive at baseline numbered only six or seven.

The receptor was derived from an adult in good health. Specimen: peripheral blood, collected on day 0 of MenACWY control vaccination. The rearrangement uses TRBV14 and TRBJ2-2, with D perhaps matching TRBD2 (5 bases). The CDR3 DNA reads as TGTGCCAGCAGCCACCCTCGGGGGAACACCGGGGAGCTGTTTTTT. Translation: CASSHPRGNTGELFF.